Below are 7 T cell receptor beta chains sequenced from a single sample in a study of CD8 T cells in Susac syndrome. RNA in amounts of roughly 0.45 to 1 ug was reverse transcribed with random hexamers. In TCRdb, the immunoSEQ multiplex PCR reads were re-called with MiXCR into one record per CDR3 protein. The data contain a few hundred thousand distinct CDR3 sequences, about 85% of them singletons. The specimen was CD8+ T cells from PBMCs. All receptors come from a human donor with multiple sclerosis.

The gene calls are TRBV10-3 and TRBJ2-5, with D unresolved. The CDR3 totals 13 residues. Germline-derived CDR1 and CDR2 are ENHRY and SYGVKD. V gave up 2 bases and J gave up 3 bases, with 7 bases separating them. CDR3 sequence: CAISEKEEETQYF. The CDR3 nucleotides read TGTGCCATCAGTGAGAAAGAGGAAGAGACCCAGTACTTC.

A word on this clonotype: Its ends do not fully match the called genes, so a read error is possible. The chain is built from TRBV4-1 and TRBJ2-1; a weak D match, TRBD2 (5 bases). Germline loops: CDR1 MGHRA, CDR2 YSYEKL. This CDR3 region has 12 residues. Written as DNA, the CDR3 is TGTTCTAGCTTACTGACCTACAATGAGCAGTTCTTC. It translates to CSSLLTYNEQFF.

The gene calls are TRBV12-3 or TRBV12-4 and TRBJ2-7; D remains unclear. V shed 6 bases and J shed 6 bases, with 12 bases lying between them. The length of the CDR3 is 12 residues. The CDR3 loop is CASSSSSVEQYF. The DNA for the CDR3 is TGTGCCAGCAGCTCCTCATCCGTCGAGCAGTACTTC.

J is TRBJ1-3 and V is TRBV28; D might be TRBD1 (6 bases). V lost 4 bases, J lost 5 bases, and 15 bases lay in between. The CDR3 covers 15 residues. CDR1 is MDHEN, CDR2 SYDVKM, per germline. This CDR3 reads CASSSYRAVRNTIYF. The CDR3 region has the DNA TGTGCCAGCAGTTCCTACAGGGCCGTTCGAAACACCATATATTTT.

The chain carries TRBV14 and TRBJ2-1; 9 bases match TRBD1. After removal of 6 bases from V and 4 bases from J, the junction contained 7 bases not matched to a gene. Looked up from germline, CDR1 is SGHDN and CDR2 is FVKESK. This CDR3 region has 15 residues. The CDR3 coding sequence is TGTGCCAGCAGTCGGGACAGGGCCGTATACAATGAGCAGTTCTTC. Translated: CASSRDRAVYNEQFF.

The rearrangement uses TRBV7-2 and TRBJ2-7; 9 bases line up with TRBD2. This CDR3 contains 14 residues. Germline V gene lookup returns CDR1 SGHTA and CDR2 FQGNSA. V dropped 2 bases and J dropped 7; count of bases not matched to a gene: 6. In DNA form, the CDR3 reads TGTGCCAGCAGCTTATTAGCGGGAGAGGGTGAGCAGTACTTC. This translates into CASSLLAGEGEQYF.

The chain is built from TRBV9 and TRBJ2-2, with no clear D. Looked up from germline, CDR1 is SGDLS and CDR2 is YYNGEE. Trimming took off 1 base at V and 0 bases at J, with 7 bases between the two ends. The CDR3 length is 15 residues. As DNA, the CDR3 is TGTGCCAGCAGCGTACCCGACGCGAACACCGGGGAGCTGTTTTTT. Translating gives CASSVPDANTGELFF.